The TCR beta chain under discussion was sequenced for a study of T cells after yellow fever vaccination. V was trimmed by 0 bases and J by 5 bases, leaving 16 bases between them. The length of the CDR3 is 16 residues. Germline V lookup: CDR1 SGHVS, CDR2 FNYEAQ. This clonotype was seen more than once but under ten times. Antigen: not known. Universal primer sites and UMIs were introduced during 5'RACE template-switching synthesis of TCR cDNA. Each CDR3 protein is one row after TCRdb ran MiXCR on the 5' RACE reads. The table has fewer than 400,000 distinct CDR3 sequences, about 10% seen once. Notes on the study in general: Contamination of FACS-sorted repertoires by abundant clonotypes from the bulk population could occur. The study found a weaker secondary response that peaked faster, day 5 versus 15. Among primary-vaccination clones, most reappeared after the booster, at about 95% for CD4 and about 90% for CD8.

The material sequenced was CD4+ T cells sorted from PBMCs, taken 45 days after the yellow fever booster vaccination. The chain combines TRBV7-6 with TRBJ2-5; the D gene could be TRBD1 or TRBD2 (5 bases each). This clonotype was sampled from a man aged 18 to 29 who received the YFV17D yellow fever vaccine. CDR3 loop: CASSLAGRWGIETQYF. CDR3 DNA sequence: TGTGCCAGCAGCTTAGCAGGAAGGTGGGGGATCGAGACCCAGTACTTC.